A selection of T cell receptor beta chains follows, all from one sample in a study of CD8 T cells in Susac syndrome. A single record per CDR3 protein comes from TCRdb applying MiXCR to the immunoSEQ multiplex PCR reads. The sample carries approximately 260,000 distinct CDR3 sequences, 90% to 97% recorded once. The sample was CD4+ T cells from PBMCs. The receptors come from a human donor with Susac syndrome. Each CDR3 is given with its conserved first and last residue. The D gene is left open where the match is weak. Expanded clones are given a class, and other clones once, few, many or no size at all.

d_gene	abundance	v_gene	j_gene	CDR3aa	CDR3nt
TRBD2	-	TRBV5-1	TRBJ2-1	CASRSLAGGSYNEQFF	TGCGCCAGCAGGTCTCTAGCGGGAGGCTCCTACAATGAGCAGTTCTTC
TRBD1	-	TRBV20-1	TRBJ2-5	CSAGDRGIQETQYF	TGCAGTGCGGGGGACAGGGGAATCCAAGAGACCCAGTACTTC
-	once	TRBV1	TRBJ2-7	CTSSKGPGYF	TGCACCAGCAGCAAGGGCCCCGGGTACTTC
-	-	TRBV3-1	TRBJ2-1	CASREKQGSYNEQFF	TGTGCCAGCAGGGAGAAACAGGGTTCCTACAATGAGCAGTTCTTC
-	-	TRBV7-3	TRBJ2-2	CASRRRNSGGELFF	TGTGCCAGCAGGCGACGCAATTCCGGCGGGGAGCTGTTTTTT
-	-	TRBV28	TRBJ1-4	CALFRDEKLFF	TGTGCCTTATTCAGGGATGAAAAACTGTTTTTT
-	-	TRBV29-1	TRBJ1-2	CSARGPRNGYTF	TGCAGCGCGAGGGGCCCCCGAAATGGCTACACCTTC
TRBD2	-	TRBV20-1	TRBJ2-3	CSARETSGSFTDTQYF	TGCAGTGCTAGAGAAACTAGCGGGAGTTTTACAGATACGCAGTATTTT
-	-	TRBV29-1	TRBJ2-2	CSVAWGTGELFF	TGCAGCGTTGCGTGGGGAACCGGGGAGCTGTTTTTT
TRBD1	once	TRBV12-3/TRBV12-4	TRBJ1-1	CASSLPTGGTEAFF	TGTGCCAGCAGTCTTCCAACAGGGGGCACTGAAGCTTTCTTT
-	-	TRBV5-1	TRBJ2-6	CASSVGGPSGANVLTF	TGCGCCAGCAGCGTGGGGGGGCCCTCTGGGGCCAACGTCCTGACTTTC
-	-	TRBV29-1	TRBJ2-1	CSVETTSSSNEQFF	TGCAGCGTGGAAACAACATCTAGCTCTAATGAGCAGTTCTTC
TRBD1	few	TRBV7-9	TRBJ2-7	CASSFSGGSYEQYF	TGTGCCAGCAGCTTCTCAGGGGGCTCCTACGAGCAGTACTTC
-	-	TRBV5-1	TRBJ2-7	CASSLVGFGSYEQYF	TGCGCCAGCAGCTTGGTGGGTTTCGGTTCCTACGAGCAGTACTTC
-	-	TRBV20-1	TRBJ2-6	CSASQAGANVLTF	TGCAGCGCTAGTCAGGCGGGGGCCAACGTCCTGACTTTC
-	-	TRBV29-1	TRBJ2-3	CSVATGVGTDTQYF	TGCAGCGTTGCCACCGGAGTTGGCACAGATACGCAGTATTTT
-	-	TRBV4-1	TRBJ2-1	CASSPWTNYNEQFF	TGCGCCAGCAGCCCATGGACAAACTACAATGAGCAGTTCTTC
TRBD2	-	TRBV29-1	TRBJ2-1	CSVEYRLAGENEQFF	TGCAGCGTTGAATACAGACTAGCGGGAGAGAATGAGCAGTTCTTC
-	-	TRBV14	TRBJ2-6	CASSQDSRPGANVLTF	TGTGCCAGCAGTCAGGACAGCAGACCCGGGGCCAACGTCCTGACTTTC
-	-	TRBV29-1	TRBJ1-1	CSVLRDMNTEAFF	TGCAGCGTCCTCAGGGATATGAACACTGAAGCTTTCTTT
TRBD1	-	TRBV24-1	TRBJ1-2	CATSGRGRNGYTF	TGTGCCACCAGTGGGAGGGGGCGAAATGGCTACACCTTC
-	once	TRBV20-1	TRBJ1-1	CSALRSDRGTEAFF	TGCAGTGCTCTCCGGTCTGACCGGGGCACTGAAGCTTTCTTT
TRBD2	-	TRBV29-1	TRBJ2-5	CSVPGLAGVVETQYF	TGCAGCGTTCCGGGACTAGCGGGAGTCGTGGAGACCCAGTACTTC
TRBD2	-	TRBV4-1	TRBJ2-1	CASSHSSGGSSYNEQFF	TGCGCCAGCAGCCATAGTTCGGGGGGAAGCTCCTACAATGAGCAGTTCTTC
-	-	TRBV10-3	TRBJ1-2	CAASVAAVSGYTF	TGTGCCGCTTCGGTGGCAGCGGTTAGCGGCTACACCTTC
-	-	TRBV4-2	TRBJ1-1	CASSQDRGFPMNTEAFF	TGTGCCAGCAGCCAAGATCGGGGTTTCCCAATGAACACTGAAGCTTTCTTT
-	-	TRBV9	TRBJ2-5	CASSVSSQRETQYF	TGTGCCAGCAGCGTAAGCTCCCAGCGAGAGACCCAGTACTTC
-	-	TRBV14	TRBJ2-7	CASSQRLGGHEQYF	TGTGCCAGCAGCCAGCGTCTAGGTGGCCACGAGCAGTACTTC
-	-	TRBV20-1	TRBJ1-2	CSARQRGVYTF	TGCAGTGCTAGACAGAGAGGGGTCTACACCTTC
-	once	TRBV18	TRBJ2-7	CASSPGEEGYEQYF	TGTGCCAGCTCACCGGGGGAAGAGGGCTACGAGCAGTACTTC
-	-	TRBV12-3/TRBV12-4	TRBJ1-1	CASTLGGVTEAFF	TGTGCCAGCACCCTCGGGGGAGTTACTGAAGCTTTCTTT
-	-	TRBV28	TRBJ1-5	CASRVYNQPQHF	TGTGCCAGCCGGGTCTACAATCAGCCCCAGCATTTT
TRBD1	-	TRBV23-1	TRBJ1-2	CASSLANRGYGYTF	TGCGCCAGCAGTCTCGCCAACAGGGGCTATGGCTACACCTTC
-	-	TRBV20-1	TRBJ2-1	CSAATRSYNEQFF	TGCAGTGCCGCGACTCGTTCCTACAATGAGCAGTTCTTC
TRBD1	-	TRBV23-1	TRBJ1-5	CASSQRTGGSNQPQHF	TGCGCCAGCAGTCAGCGGACAGGGGGAAGCAATCAGCCCCAGCATTTT
-	-	TRBV3-1	TRBJ2-5	CASSQVVETQYF	TGTGCCAGCAGCCAGGTCGTCGAGACCCAGTACTTC
-	-	TRBV20-1	TRBJ1-5	CSAGGAGQPQHF	TGCAGTGCTGGGGGGGCTGGTCAGCCCCAGCATTTT
-	-	TRBV25-1	TRBJ2-5	CASSDPQGETQYF	TGTGCCAGCAGTGATCCCCAGGGGGAGACCCAGTACTTC
-	-	TRBV13	TRBJ1-1	CASRERGGNTEAFF	TGTGCCAGCAGGGAACGGGGGGGAAACACTGAAGCTTTCTTT
-	-	TRBV15	TRBJ2-3	CATSRDGGPHTQYF	TGTGCCACCAGCAGAGATGGAGGGCCCCATACGCAGTATTTT
TRBD1	-	TRBV27	TRBJ2-5	CASSQNNRGEDQYF	TGTGCCAGCAGTCAAAACAACAGGGGGGAGGACCAGTACTTC
TRBD1	once	TRBV20-1	TRBJ1-5	CSAREGTGVGNQPQHF	TGCAGTGCTAGAGAGGGGACAGGGGTGGGCAATCAGCCCCAGCATTTT
-	-	TRBV14	TRBJ2-2	CASGRDLKNTGELFF	TGTGCCAGCGGACGGGACTTGAAGAACACCGGGGAGCTGTTTTTT
-	-	TRBV20-1	TRBJ2-1	CSASSTAEDEQFF	TGCAGTGCTAGTAGCACAGCGGAGGATGAGCAGTTCTTC
-	-	TRBV6-2/TRBV6-3	TRBJ1-2	CASSDLPKGRAHYGYTF	TGTGCCAGCAGTGACCTCCCGAAGGGACGAGCACATTATGGCTACACCTTC
TRBD1	-	TRBV30	TRBJ1-5	CAWRAGTGVHQPQHF	TGTGCCTGGAGGGCCGGGACAGGGGTCCATCAGCCCCAGCATTTT
-	-	TRBV6-6	TRBJ2-7	CASSLADLSYEQYF	TGTGCCAGCAGTTTAGCCGACCTCTCCTACGAGCAGTACTTC
TRBD1	-	TRBV6-6	TRBJ1-2	CATTESQGFRGYTF	TGTGCCACCACAGAATCACAGGGGTTTCGTGGCTACACCTTC
-	-	TRBV7-3	TRBJ2-3	CASSTNGQASTRETQYF	TGTGCCAGCAGCACCAACGGACAGGCTTCGACCCGGGAGACGCAGTATTTT
-	-	TRBV30	TRBJ1-2	CAWTPTQGLGYGYTF	TGTGCCTGGACCCCAACCCAGGGTCTGGGCTATGGCTACACCTTC